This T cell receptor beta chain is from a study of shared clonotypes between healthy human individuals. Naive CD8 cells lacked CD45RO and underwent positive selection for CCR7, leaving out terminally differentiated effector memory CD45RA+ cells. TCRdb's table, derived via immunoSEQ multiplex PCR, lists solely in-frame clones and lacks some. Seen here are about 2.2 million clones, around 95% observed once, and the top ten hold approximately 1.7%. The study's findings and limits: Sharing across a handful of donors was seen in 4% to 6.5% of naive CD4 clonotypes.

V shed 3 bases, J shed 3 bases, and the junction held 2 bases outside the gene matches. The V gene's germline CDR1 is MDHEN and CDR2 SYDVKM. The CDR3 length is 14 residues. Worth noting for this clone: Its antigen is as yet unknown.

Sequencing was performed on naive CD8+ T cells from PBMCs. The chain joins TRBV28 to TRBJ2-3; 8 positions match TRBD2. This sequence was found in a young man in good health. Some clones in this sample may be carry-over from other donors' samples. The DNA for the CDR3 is TGTGCCAGCAGTTTGGGACTAGTTACAGATACGCAGTATTTT. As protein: CASSLGLVTDTQYF.